Below are 20 T cell receptor beta chains sequenced from a single sample in a study of graft-versus-host responses after intestinal transplantation. Their antigens remain unidentified. Data came from immunoSEQ multiplex PCR; TCRdb stores just in-frame clones and leaves some out. The sample yields about 89,000 clones, about 94% seen once. The sequences come from unstimulated CD4+ T cells sorted from spleen or lymph node cells, collected before transplant. These receptors came from a human donor who was the organ donor for an intestinal transplant.

V gene TRBV20-1 combines with J gene TRBJ2-5; no definite D call. The CDR3 is 10 amino acids. The germline CDR1 and CDR2 sequences are DFQATT and SNEGSKA (reference sequence). Between the trimmed V and J ends, which lost 7 bases and 5 bases, there was a span of 8 bases. CDR3 residues: CSVEAETQYF. CDR3 nucleotide sequence: TGCAGTGTTGAAGCGGAGACCCAGTACTTC.

The V and J genes are TRBV19 and TRBJ1-5; 8 positions match TRBD1. The CDR3 loop spans 14 amino acids. V lost 4 bases and J lost 5; bases outside the gene matches: 4. CDR1 is LNHDA and CDR2 is SQIVND in the germline V gene (reference sequence). Here the CDR3 reads CASSTTGDDQPQHF. In nucleotides, the CDR3 is TGTGCCAGTAGTACGACAGGGGACGATCAGCCCCAGCATTTT.

The rearrangement uses TRBV19 and TRBJ1-2; D is undetermined. V was pared by 3 bases and J by 0 bases, with 5 bases between. Germline lookup yields CDR1 LNHDA and CDR2 SQIVND (reference sequence). This CDR3 region has 13 residues. The CDR3 DNA sequence: TGTGCCAGTAGTATGACGGCTAACTATGGCTACACCTTC. It codes for CASSMTANYGYTF.

V gene TRBV6-1 combines with J gene TRBJ1-4; 8 positions agree with TRBD1. The trim removed 5 bases at V and 6 bases at J, leaving 5 bases unmatched. The CDR3 length is 14 residues. From germline, CDR1 is MNHNS and CDR2 SASEGT. The CDR3 loop is CASSRRGQDEKLFF. CDR3 in DNA: TGTGCCAGCAGTCGCAGGGGGCAGGATGAAAAACTGTTTTTT.

In this sample, this clone turned up once. The V and J genes are TRBV20-1 and TRBJ2-7; maybe TRBD2 (5 bases). V lost 7 bases to trimming and J lost 2 bases, with 9 bases between them. Germline V gene lookup returns CDR1 DFQATT and CDR2 SNEGSKA (reference sequence). This CDR3 comprises 11 residues. Here the CDR3 reads CSVGGPYEQYF. CDR3 DNA: TGCAGTGTCGGAGGACCCTACGAGCAGTACTTC.

The chain employs TRBV28 and TRBJ1-1; 7 nucleotides match TRBD1. V lost 2 bases, J lost 3 bases, and 6 bases stayed unmatched. CDR3 size: 15 residues. Germline V lookup: CDR1 MDHEN, CDR2 SYDVKM. This chain's CDR3 is CASSLVAGGDTEAFF. The CDR3 DNA sequence: TGTGCCAGCAGTTTAGTAGCAGGGGGGGACACTGAAGCTTTCTTT.

This chain joins TRBV10-3 and TRBJ2-7; D may be TRBD2 (7 bases). Germline CDR1 reads ENHRY; CDR2 reads SYGVKD. V dropped 2 bases and J dropped 4 bases, with 12 bases sitting between them. The CDR3 sequence is 14 residues long. The CDR3 nucleotides read TGTGCCATCAGTGAGGTCGGGGGGCGGTACGAGCAGTACTTC. Amino acid sequence: CAISEVGGRYEQYF.

J is TRBJ2-5 and V is TRBV18; no definite D call. Trimming removed 3 bases at V and 5 bases at J, with 10 bases between. Germline V gene data show CDR1 as KGHSH and CDR2 as LQKENI. This CDR3 is built from 13 residues. CDR3 nucleotides: TGTGCCAGCTCACCCCACGTGGCGGAGACCCAGTACTTC. The encoded protein is CASSPHVAETQYF.

This clone was seen just once. This sequence joins TRBV6-1 and TRBJ2-7, with D perhaps matching TRBD1 (6 bases). Deletions cut 4 bases from V and 0 bases from J, with 13 bases between. CDR1 is MNHNS, CDR2 SASEGT, per germline. The CDR3 loop spans 15 amino acids. CDR3 sequence reads: CASSVWRTASYEQYF. CDR3 DNA: TGTGCCAGCAGTGTTTGGAGGACAGCCTCCTACGAGCAGTACTTC.

Turning to this clone: This CDR3 is also generated by other DNA sequences in the sample. The gene calls are TRBV28 and TRBJ1-1; D is uncertain. CDR1 is MDHEN, CDR2 SYDVKM, per germline. V was clipped by 3 bases and J by 1 base, with 9 bases between them. The CDR3 runs to 14 residues. The CDR3 loop is CASSLGRRNTEAFF. The CDR3 nucleotides are TGTGCCAGCAGTTTGGGCAGGAGGAACACTGAAGCTTTCTTT.

The J gene is TRBJ2-1, the V gene TRBV9, with D possibly TRBD2 on 7 matching bases. Deletions cut 4 bases from V and 4 bases from J, with 15 bases between. This CDR3 region has 15 residues. The germline gives CDR1 SGDLS, CDR2 YYNGEE. The CDR3 DNA follows: TGTGCCAGCAGCCGCGGGCGGGGGACATACAATGAGCAGTTCTTC. It yields the protein CASSRGRGTYNEQFF. The variable domain in full, with the rest retrieved from reference TRBV9 and TRBJ2-1, is DSGVTQTPKHLITATGQRVTLRCSPRSGDLSVYWYQQSLDQGLQFLIQYYNGEERAKGNILERFSAQQFPDLHSELNLSSLELGDSALYFCASSRGRGTYNEQFFGPGTRLTVL.

The chain carries TRBV5-1 and TRBJ2-7, with a tentative D call TRBD2 (6 bases). This CDR3 spans 16 amino acids. Between the trimmed V and J ends, which lost 4 bases and 3 bases, there was a span of 20 bases. Germline V gene data show CDR1 as SGHRS and CDR2 as YFSETQ. The CDR3 DNA is TGCGCCAGCAGCCTATTGAGCCCCTTCGGGGGCTACGAGCAGTACTTC. This translates into CASSLLSPFGGYEQYF.

The chain has TRBV6-1 and TRBJ2-7, with a tentative D call TRBD1 (6 bases). The CDR3 totals 17 residues. Germline V gives CDR1 MNHNS, CDR2 SASEGT. The V end was cut by 2 bases, the J end by 2 bases, with 19 bases between. CDR3 DNA sequence: TGTGCCAGCAGTGAAAGGGGGTTTGGGGACCGAGCCTACGAGCAGTACTTC. It encodes CASSERGFGDRAYEQYF.

The V and J genes are TRBV20-1 and TRBJ2-7; 7 bases line up with TRBD1. J was trimmed by 9 bases and V by 6 bases; bases with no gene match: 8. The CDR3 has 11 residues. The germline V gene encodes CDR1 DFQATT and CDR2 SNEGSKA (reference sequence). CDR3 coding DNA: TGCAGTGCCCCACAGGGGTTGGTGCAGTACTTC. It is translated as CSAPQGLVQYF.

V and J are TRBV6-5 and TRBJ2-5; D is uncertain. This CDR3 spans 15 amino acids. V was shortened by 8 bases and J by 1 base, with 17 bases between the two germline ends. The germline V gene encodes CDR1 MNHEY and CDR2 SVGAGI. CDR3 sequence: CASELPGRSQETQYF. The CDR3 DNA reads as TGTGCCAGCGAACTCCCCGGACGGAGCCAAGAGACCCAGTACTTC.

The V gene is TRBV20-1, the J gene TRBJ1-2; TRBD1 matches 7 bases. Germline-derived CDR1 and CDR2 are DFQATT and SNEGSKA (reference sequence). CDR3 length: 11 residues. CDR3 region: CRGDRDYGYTF. Here the CDR3 DNA reads TGCAGGGGTGACAGGGACTATGGCTACACCTTC.

This rearrangement joins TRBV25-1 to TRBJ2-2, with 8 nucleotides matching TRBD1. The V segment lost 6 bases and the J segment 1 base; nucleotides outside the gene matches: 13. The germline gives CDR1 MGHDK, CDR2 SYGVNS. CDR3 size: 18 residues. The CDR3 DNA reads TGTGCCAGCAGCGGCTGGACAGGGCTCACGCAGAACACCGGGGAGCTGTTTTTT. Translating gives CASSGWTGLTQNTGELFF.

The chain joins TRBV5-1 to TRBJ2-1, with 11 bases aligning to TRBD1. V dropped 4 bases and J dropped 6; count of bases not matched to a gene: 6. The CDR3 sequence is 15 residues long. Germline-derived CDR1 and CDR2 are SGHRS and YFSETQ. The CDR3, as DNA: TGCGCCAGCAGCGGCGGGACAGGGGGTACCAATGAGCAGTTCTTC. It codes for CASSGGTGGTNEQFF.

In its sample, this clone was seen once. The gene calls are TRBV28 and TRBJ1-1; 12 nucleotides agree with TRBD1. Germline V gene data show CDR1 as MDHEN and CDR2 as SYDVKM. V lost 3 bases, J lost 11 bases, and 4 bases stayed unmatched. The CDR3 covers 13 residues. Here the CDR3 reads CASSFRDRGRAFF. CDR3 sequence (DNA): TGTGCCAGCAGTTTCCGGGACAGGGGGCGGGCTTTCTTT.

The CDR3 nucleotides are TGCGCCAGCAGCTTGGCCGCTGGGGCCTACGAGCAGTACTTC. Its translation is CASSLAAGAYEQYF. The chain recombines TRBV5-1 with TRBJ2-5, with D hard to call. The J call may be in error: the DNA end matches TRBJ2-7 better. Per germline, CDR1 SGHRS and CDR2 YFSETQ. This CDR3 has 14 residues.